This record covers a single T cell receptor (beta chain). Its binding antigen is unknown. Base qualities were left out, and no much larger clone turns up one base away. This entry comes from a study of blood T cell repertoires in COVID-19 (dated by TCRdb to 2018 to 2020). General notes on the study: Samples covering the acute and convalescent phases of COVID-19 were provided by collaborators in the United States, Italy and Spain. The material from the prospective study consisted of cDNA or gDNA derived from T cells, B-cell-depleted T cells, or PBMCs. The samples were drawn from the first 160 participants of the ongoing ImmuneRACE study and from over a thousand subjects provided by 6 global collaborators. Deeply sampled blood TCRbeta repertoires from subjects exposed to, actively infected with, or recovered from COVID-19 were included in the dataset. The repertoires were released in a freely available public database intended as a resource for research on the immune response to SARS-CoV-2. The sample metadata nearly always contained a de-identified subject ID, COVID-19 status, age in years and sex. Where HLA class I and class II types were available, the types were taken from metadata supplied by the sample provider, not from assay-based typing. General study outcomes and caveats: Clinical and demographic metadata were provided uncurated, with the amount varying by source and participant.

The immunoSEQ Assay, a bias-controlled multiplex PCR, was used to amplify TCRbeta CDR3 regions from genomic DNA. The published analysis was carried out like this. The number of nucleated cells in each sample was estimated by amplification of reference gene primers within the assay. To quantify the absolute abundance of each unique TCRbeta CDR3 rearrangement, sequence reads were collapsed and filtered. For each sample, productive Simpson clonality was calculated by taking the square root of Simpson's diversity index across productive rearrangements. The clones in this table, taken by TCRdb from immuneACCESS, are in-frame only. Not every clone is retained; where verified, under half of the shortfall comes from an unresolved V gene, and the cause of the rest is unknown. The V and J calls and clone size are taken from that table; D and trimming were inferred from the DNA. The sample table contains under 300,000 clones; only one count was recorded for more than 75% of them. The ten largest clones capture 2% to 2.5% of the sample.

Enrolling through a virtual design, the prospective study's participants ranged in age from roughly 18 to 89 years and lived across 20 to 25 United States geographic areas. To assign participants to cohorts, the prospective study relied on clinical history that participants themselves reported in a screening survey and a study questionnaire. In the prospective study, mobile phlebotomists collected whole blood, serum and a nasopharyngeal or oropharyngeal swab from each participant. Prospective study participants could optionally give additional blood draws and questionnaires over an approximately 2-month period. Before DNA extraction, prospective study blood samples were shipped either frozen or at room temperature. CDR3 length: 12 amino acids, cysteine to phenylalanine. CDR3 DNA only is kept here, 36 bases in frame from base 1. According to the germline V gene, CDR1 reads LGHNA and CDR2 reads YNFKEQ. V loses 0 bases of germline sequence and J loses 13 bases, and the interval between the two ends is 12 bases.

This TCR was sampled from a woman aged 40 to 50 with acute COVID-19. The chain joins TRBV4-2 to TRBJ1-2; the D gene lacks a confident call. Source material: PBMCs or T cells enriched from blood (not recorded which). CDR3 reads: CASSQEGSRSTF. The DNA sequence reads TGTGCCAGCAGCCAAGAAGGTAGCCGGTCCACCTTC.